This note documents a single T cell receptor (beta chain) sequence. Its specificity is unknown. With the 5' RACE reads reprocessed, TCRdb shows one record per CDR3 protein and no DNA. This sample's table reports more than 120,000 distinct CDR3 sequences. The CDR3 extends over 17 amino acids. CDR1 is SGHKS, CDR2 YYEKEE, per germline (reference sequence). This sample was included in a study of T cells expressing NK-cell markers. Study overall: Eight donors were sequenced, seven testing HCMV-seropositive and one testing seronegative. General study results and limits: In about six donors, dominant CD3+CD56+NKG2C+ clonotypes ranked among the top 10 CD8+ clonotypes. Among several donors, these clonotypes also ranked first in the CD3+CD56-NKG2C+ fraction.

This receptor was identified in a man in his late teens or twenties in good health. Sequenced input: blood T cells: a sorted CD56 or NKG2C T cell subset, CD4+ or CD8+ T cells, or bulk PBMC T cells (not recorded which). The chain combines TRBV5-5 with TRBJ2-2; the D call of TRBD1 rests on TCRdb alone, since no DNA is present to check it. CDR3 region: CASSSVPWSPNTGELFF.